This TCR beta chain comes out of a study of T cells in Graves' hyperthyroidism and ophthalmopathy. The study, taken as a whole, reports: Most thyroid clonotypes with frequency above 0.001 were detected in blood. The model foresaw ophthalmopathy a median about 6.5 months prior to onset.

Details on this clonotype: Its antigen is currently unknown.

From RNA transcripts, TCR beta CDR3 regions were amplified. Carried out on the TCR CDR3, a first-round RT-PCR used the HTBI primer set. TCRdb fed the multiplex PCR reads into MiXCR, producing one record per CDR3 protein. This table holds about 570,000 distinct CDR3 sequences, about 45% found once. Patients showing uncontrolled infection, other autoimmune disease, pregnancy or lactation were ineligible. This TCR derives from an adult woman with Graves' disease, either hyperthyroidism or ophthalmopathy (not recorded which). The source material was peripheral blood or thyroid tissue (not recorded which).

CDR3: CASHSRGQPQHF. The CDR3 DNA reads TGTGCCAGCCATAGCCGGGGACAGCCCCAGCATTTT. The chain is built from TRBV2 and TRBJ1-5, with D uncertain. V was cut by 8 bases and J by 7 bases, with 12 bases left in between. Germline CDR1 is SNHLY and CDR2 is FYNNEI. The length of the CDR3 is 12 residues.